Below are 29 T cell receptor beta chains sequenced from a single sample in a study of OX40 agonist ivuxolimab in advanced cancers. Repertoires were generated with immunoSEQ multiplex PCR, while TCRdb's copy carries only in-frame clones and drops some. The sample includes over 55,000 clones, 88% of them seen just once. The input for sequencing was CD4+ or CD8+ T cells sorted from blood, taken in a trial of the OX40 agonist ivuxolimab. Every receptor here comes from an adult with an advanced solid tumor such as melanoma, head and neck, liver or kidney cancer.

J is TRBJ2-2 and V is TRBV5-1; D uncertain. V lost 10 bases, J lost 2 bases, and 12 bases lay in between. Germline V lookup: CDR1 SGHRS, CDR2 YFSETQ. The CDR3 is 13 amino acids. CDR3 sequence reads: CAVEGFNTGELFF. The CDR3 coding sequence is TGCGCCGTGGAAGGATTTAACACCGGGGAGCTGTTTTTT.

The chain employs TRBV7-6 and TRBJ1-1; 7 positions agree with TRBD1. The CDR3 extends over 15 amino acids. From germline, CDR1 is SGHVS and CDR2 FNYEAQ. The J segment lost 7 bases and the V segment lost 2 bases, leaving 10 bases of the junction unmatched. The CDR3 loop reads CASSLSPDRSGEAFF. The CDR3 DNA sequence: TGTGCCAGCAGCTTATCCCCGGACAGGTCGGGTGAAGCTTTCTTT.

The rearrangement links TRBV19 to TRBJ1-1, with D unresolved. Looked up from germline, CDR1 is LNHDA and CDR2 is SQIVND (reference sequence). The ends were cut back, 3 bases at V and 7 bases at J, with 12 bases in the middle. The CDR3 extends over 13 amino acids. The CDR3 DNA reads as TGTGCCAGTAGTATTGGGTTAAGTCTTGAAGCTTTCTTT. Translation: CASSIGLSLEAFF.

The chain links TRBV5-6 to TRBJ1-5; 9 positions match TRBD1. J lost 6 bases, V lost 8 bases, and 21 bases had no gene match. The CDR3 spans 18 residues. Germline assignment: CDR1 SGHDT and CDR2 YYEEEE. The CDR3 coding sequence is TGTGCCAGGCCCGAAAGGGGACAGGGTCTGAATTACCGTCAGCCCCAGCATTTT. It specifies CARPERGQGLNYRQPQHF.

This chain connects TRBV7-6 to TRBJ2-7, with D perhaps matching TRBD2 (6 bases). V lost 5 bases, J lost 1 base, and 15 bases lay in between. The CDR3 sequence is 15 residues long. Germline assignment: CDR1 SGHVS and CDR2 FNYEAQ. CDR3 coding DNA: TGTGCCAGCAGCCTAAATAGCGGTGCTTCCTACGAGCAGTACTTC. Translated: CASSLNSGASYEQYF.

The rearrangement joins TRBV7-9 to TRBJ2-3; D remains unclear. The length of the CDR3 is 14 residues. V gave up 5 bases and J gave up 2 bases, with 11 bases separating them. CDR1 and CDR2 from the germline V gene are SEHNR and FQNEAQ (reference sequence). CDR3 sequence reads: CASSPLLNTDTQYF. In DNA form, the CDR3 reads TGTGCCAGCAGCCCACTCCTAAACACAGATACGCAGTATTTT.

The V and J genes are TRBV2 and TRBJ1-4, with 8 bases that match TRBD1. The trim removed 6 bases at V and 4 bases at J, leaving 7 bases unmatched. Germline assignment: CDR1 SNHLY and CDR2 FYNNEI. There are 15 residues in the CDR3. The CDR3 DNA follows: TGTGCCAGCAGAGAGGACAGGGCGGGTAATGAAAAACTGTTTTTT. As protein: CASREDRAGNEKLFF. Full variable domain (rest looked up from reference TRBV2 and TRBJ1-4): EPEVTQTPSHQVTQMGQEVILRCVPISNHLYFYWYRQILGQKVEFLVSFYNNEISEKSEIFDDQFSVERPDGSNFTLKIRSTKLEDSAMYFCASREDRAGNEKLFFGSGTQLSVL.

The chain is built from TRBV12-5 and TRBJ2-3; 7 bases match TRBD2. There are 16 residues in the CDR3. Unmatched junction bases numbered 6, after V lost 0 bases and J lost 3 bases. Germline CDR1 and CDR2: LGHNT and FRNRAP. CDR3 sequence (DNA): TGTGCTAGTGGTTTGGTAACAGCGGGGTGGACAGATACGCAGTATTTT. Encoded protein: CASGLVTAGWTDTQYF.

The rearrangement uses TRBV29-1 and TRBJ1-2; 9 positions agree with TRBD1. The CDR3 is made up of 12 amino acids. Germline V gene sequence: CDR1 SQVTM, CDR2 ANQGSEA. With V trimmed by 8 bases and J by 2 bases, 3 bases remained unmatched. For the CDR3, the DNA is TGCAGCTATGGGACAGGGAACTATGGCTACACCTTC. Translated: CSYGTGNYGYTF.

V is TRBV29-1 and J is TRBJ1-1; D perhaps matches TRBD1 (5 bases). V lost 1 base to trimming and J lost 3 bases, with 15 bases between them. Germline loops: CDR1 SQVTM, CDR2 ANQGSEA. There are 15 residues in the CDR3. The CDR3: CSVEVGTVKYTEAFF. The CDR3, as DNA: TGCAGCGTTGAAGTCGGGACCGTGAAATACACTGAAGCTTTCTTT.

With regard to this clone: Other DNA sequences in the same sample also yield this CDR3. J is TRBJ2-3 and V is TRBV4-1; D is undetermined. CDR3 length: 14 amino acids. Germline V gene sequence: CDR1 MGHRA, CDR2 YSYEKL. V gave up 1 base and J gave up 2 bases, with 7 bases separating them. CDR3 amino acids: CASSQGANTDTQYF. The CDR3 DNA reads as TGCGCCAGCAGCCAAGGGGCTAACACAGATACGCAGTATTTT.

V usage is TRBV9 and J usage is TRBJ1-3, with D unclear. Looked up from germline, CDR1 is SGDLS and CDR2 is YYNGEE. V was trimmed by 0 bases and J by 3 bases, leaving 16 bases between them. This CDR3 contains 17 residues. The CDR3 nucleotides read TGTGCCAGCAGCGTAGGAAGGGCAGGTTCTTATGGAAACACCATATATTTT. Encoded protein: CASSVGRAGSYGNTIYF.

This chain connects TRBV4-3 to TRBJ1-2, with a possible D match to TRBD1 (5 bases). Germline CDR1 and CDR2: LGHNA and YSLEER. The V gene lost 1 base and the J gene lost 3 bases, with 12 bases spanning the gap. The CDR3 has 15 residues. The CDR3 nucleotides are TGCGCCAGCAGCCAAGTTAGGGGAGATGACTATGGCTACACCTTC. This gives the protein CASSQVRGDDYGYTF.

V gene TRBV15 combines with J gene TRBJ1-1, with D uncertain. The CDR3 has 14 residues. V shed 3 bases and J shed 0 bases, with 8 bases lying between them. Per the germline V gene, CDR1 is LNHNV and CDR2 is YYDKDF (reference sequence). In nucleotides, the CDR3 is TGTGCCACCAGCAGCGCCAGATTGAACACTGAAGCTTTCTTT. Its protein is CATSSARLNTEAFF.

This chain links TRBV4-2 with TRBJ2-1, with TRBD2 identical over 8 bases. The length of the CDR3 is 17 residues. Germline lookup yields CDR1 LGHNA and CDR2 YNFKEQ. The V and J ends lost 1 base and 4 bases, in that order; junction bases with no gene match: 9. For the CDR3, the DNA is TGTGCCAGCAGCCAAGGATCTGGCGGGGGGTCTTACAATGAGCAGTTCTTC. It specifies CASSQGSGGGSYNEQFF.

The chain joins TRBV7-6 to TRBJ2-5; D uncertain. V dropped 5 bases and J dropped 2 bases, with 9 bases sitting between them. CDR1 and CDR2 from the germline V gene are SGHVS and FNYEAQ. CDR3 length equals 13 residues. In nucleotides, the CDR3 is TGTGCCAGCAGCCAAGGAGCTCAAGAGACCCAGTACTTC. It codes for CASSQGAQETQYF.

The chain has TRBV28 and TRBJ2-1; possibly TRBD1 or TRBD2 for D (5 bases each). Trimming removed 10 bases from V and 7 bases from J, with 11 bases in between. The CDR3 runs 11 residues. Germline assignment: CDR1 MDHEN and CDR2 SYDVKM. The CDR3 sequence is CATIWGNEQFF. The CDR3 DNA sequence: TGTGCCACCATTTGGGGGAATGAGCAGTTCTTC.

The V call is TRBV9, the J call TRBJ2-2, with D perhaps matching TRBD1 or TRBD2 (6 bases each). There are 16 residues in the CDR3. V dropped 0 bases and J dropped 0 bases, with 9 bases sitting between them. The germline V gene has CDR1 SGDLS and CDR2 YYNGEE. This chain's CDR3 is CASSVEEGANTGELFF. For the CDR3, the DNA is TGTGCCAGCAGCGTAGAGGAGGGGGCGAACACCGGGGAGCTGTTTTTT.

This clone was detected a few times. V gene TRBV7-9 combines with J gene TRBJ2-1; 8 bases fit TRBD2. CDR3 length: 16 amino acids. In germline, CDR1 is SEHNR, CDR2 FQNEAQ (reference sequence). The junction had 9 bases not matched to a gene; V was cut back by 5 bases and J by 3 bases. The CDR3 DNA follows: TGTGCCAGCAGCCCCCCCCCGGGAGGGATCTACAATGAGCAGTTCTTC. Amino acid sequence: CASSPPPGGIYNEQFF.

This sequence joins TRBV25-1 and TRBJ1-1; no definite D call. The CDR3 length is 13 residues. Germline CDR1 is MGHDK and CDR2 is SYGVNS. V lost 9 bases and J 2 bases, leaving 13 bases between the germline ends. The CDR3 nucleotides read TGTGCCAGTTCTTGGAGCGGCAACACTGAAGCTTTCTTT. Its translation: CASSWSGNTEAFF.

The chain couples TRBV27 to TRBJ1-2; no clear D. Germline V gene data show CDR1 as MNHEY and CDR2 as SMNVEV (reference sequence). The germline V and J ends were trimmed by 5 bases and 4 bases, with 14 bases remaining between them. The CDR3 is made up of 14 amino acids. As DNA, the CDR3 is TGTGCCAGCAGTACCATGGCAGCGCCCTATGGCTACACCTTC. This sequence encodes CASSTMAAPYGYTF.

The V and J genes are TRBV2 and TRBJ1-6, with a weak D call TRBD1 (6 bases). V gave up 5 bases and J gave up 0 bases, with 17 bases separating them. The V gene's germline CDR1 is SNHLY and CDR2 FYNNEI. This CDR3 has 18 amino acids. The CDR3 DNA reads as TGTGCCAGCAGTCATCATCGGGACACGAGCTCCTATAATTCACCCCTCCACTTT. It specifies CASSHHRDTSSYNSPLHF. Complete variable domain (other parts from reference TRBV2 and TRBJ1-6): EPEVTQTPSHQVTQMGQEVILRCVPISNHLYFYWYRQILGQKVEFLVSFYNNEISEKSEIFDDQFSVERPDGSNFTLKIRSTKLEDSAMYFCASSHHRDTSSYNSPLHFGNGTRLTVT.

The V call is TRBV5-4, the J call TRBJ1-1; TRBD1 matches 11 bases. Trimming at V came to 4 bases and at J to 4 bases, leaving 3 bases not matched to a gene. The CDR3 is 14 amino acids. CDR1 and CDR2 (germline): SGHNT, YYREEE (reference sequence). The CDR3 nucleotides are TGTGCCAGCAGCGGGGACAGGGGGACCACTGAAGCTTTCTTT. Residues: CASSGDRGTTEAFF.

The chain recombines TRBV13 with TRBJ1-5; D uncertain. V was pared by 0 bases and J by 1 base, with 4 bases between. The V gene's germline CDR1 is PRHDT and CDR2 FYEKMQ (reference sequence). There are 14 residues in the CDR3. The CDR3 sequence is CASSLGDSNQPQHF. The CDR3 DNA is TGTGCCAGCAGCTTAGGGGACAGCAATCAGCCCCAGCATTTT.

The rearrangement joins TRBV6-6 to TRBJ2-2; D is uncertain. Germline assignment: CDR1 MNHNY and CDR2 SVGAGI (reference sequence). The CDR3 is made up of 11 amino acids. V was cut by 10 bases and J by 8 bases, with 11 bases left in between. CDR3 residues: CATSKDGELFF. CDR3 DNA: TGTGCCACTTCGAAGGATGGGGAGCTGTTTTTT.

Only one count was recorded for this clone. The chain carries TRBV4-1 and TRBJ1-5; 7 bases fit TRBD1. The J segment lost 5 bases and the V segment lost 4 bases, leaving 8 bases of the junction unmatched. Germline-derived CDR1 and CDR2 are MGHRA and YSYEKL. The CDR3 sequence is 15 residues long. CDR3: CASSPDRSIYQPQHF. CDR3 nucleotides: TGCGCCAGCAGCCCGGACAGGTCGATCTATCAGCCCCAGCATTTT.

The chain links TRBV5-5 to TRBJ1-5; 8 nucleotides line up with TRBD1. Per germline, CDR1 SGHKS and CDR2 YYEKEE (reference sequence). Unmatched junction bases numbered 10, after V lost 1 base and J lost 16 bases. This CDR3 has 13 residues. The CDR3 is CASSLWGTGLQHF. CDR3 sequence (DNA): TGTGCCAGCAGCTTGTGGGGGACAGGCCTGCAACATTTT.

The V and J genes are TRBV30 and TRBJ1-1; 8 bases are shared with TRBD1. Trimming removed 1 base from V and 3 bases from J; junction bases left unmatched: 1. The CDR3 runs to 13 residues. Per germline, CDR1 GTSNPN and CDR2 SVGIG (reference sequence). The CDR3 region is CAWSGQGYTEAFF. CDR3 nucleotides: TGTGCCTGGAGTGGACAGGGGTACACTGAAGCTTTCTTT.

The chain couples TRBV9 to TRBJ1-2, with D tentatively TRBD1 (6 bases). V lost 1 base to trimming and J lost 8 bases, with 18 bases between them. Germline V lookup: CDR1 SGDLS, CDR2 YYNGEE. The CDR3 has 15 amino acids. In DNA form, the CDR3 reads TGTGCCAGCAGCGTACCCACACAGGGATCGGAAGGCTACACCTTC. As protein: CASSVPTQGSEGYTF.